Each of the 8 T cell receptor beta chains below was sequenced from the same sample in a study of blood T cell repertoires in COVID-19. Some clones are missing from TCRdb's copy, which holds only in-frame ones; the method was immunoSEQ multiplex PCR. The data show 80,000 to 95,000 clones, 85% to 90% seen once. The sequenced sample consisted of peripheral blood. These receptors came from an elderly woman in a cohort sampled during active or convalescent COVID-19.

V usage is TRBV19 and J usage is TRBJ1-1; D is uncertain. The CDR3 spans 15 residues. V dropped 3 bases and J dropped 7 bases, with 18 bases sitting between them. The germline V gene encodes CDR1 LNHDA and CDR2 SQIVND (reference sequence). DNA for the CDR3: TGTGCCAGTAGTATGGGAACTGGGCGAGGAGGTGAAGCTTTCTTT. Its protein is CASSMGTGRGGEAFF. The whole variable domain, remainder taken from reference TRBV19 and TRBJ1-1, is DGGITQSPKYLFRKEGQNVTLSCEQNLNHDAMYWYRQDPGQGLRLIYYSQIVNDFQKGDIAEGYSVSREKKESFPLTVTSAQKNPTAFYLCASSMGTGRGGEAFFGQGTRLTVV.

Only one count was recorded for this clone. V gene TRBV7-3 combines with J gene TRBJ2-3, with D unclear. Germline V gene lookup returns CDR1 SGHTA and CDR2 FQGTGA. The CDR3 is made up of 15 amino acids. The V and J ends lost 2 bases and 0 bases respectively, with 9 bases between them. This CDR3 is CASSLDTLSTDTQYF. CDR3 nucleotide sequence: TGTGCCAGCAGCTTAGACACTCTTAGCACAGATACGCAGTATTTT. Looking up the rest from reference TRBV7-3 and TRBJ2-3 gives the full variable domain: GAGVSQTPSNKVTEKGKYVELRCDPISGHTALYWYRQSLGQGPEFLIYFQGTGAADDSGLPNDRFFAVRPEGSVSTLKIQRTERGDSAVYLCASSLDTLSTDTQYFGPGTRLTVL.

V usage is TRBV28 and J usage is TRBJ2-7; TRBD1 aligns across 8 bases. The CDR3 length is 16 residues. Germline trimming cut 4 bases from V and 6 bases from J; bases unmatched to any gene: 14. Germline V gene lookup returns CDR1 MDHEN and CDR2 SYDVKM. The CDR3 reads CASSSLTGTGGPEQYF. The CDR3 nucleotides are TGTGCCAGCAGTTCCCTGACCGGGACAGGCGGTCCCGAGCAGTACTTC.

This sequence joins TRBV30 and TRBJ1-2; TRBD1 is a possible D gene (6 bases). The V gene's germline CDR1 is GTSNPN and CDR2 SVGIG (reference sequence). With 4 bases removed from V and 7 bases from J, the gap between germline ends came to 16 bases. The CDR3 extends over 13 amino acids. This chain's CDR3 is CAWNPGTTIGYTF. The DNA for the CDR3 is TGTGCCTGGAACCCTGGGACAACGATTGGCTACACCTTC.

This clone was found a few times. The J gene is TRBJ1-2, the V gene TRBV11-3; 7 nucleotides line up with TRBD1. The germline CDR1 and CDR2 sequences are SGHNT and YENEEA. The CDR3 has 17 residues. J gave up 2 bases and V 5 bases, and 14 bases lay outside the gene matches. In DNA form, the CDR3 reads TGTGCCAGCAGCCTTCGGGGGATGCGACAGGGAAACTATGGCTACACCTTC. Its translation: CASSLRGMRQGNYGYTF. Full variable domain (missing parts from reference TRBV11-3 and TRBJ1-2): EAGVVQSPRYKIIEKKQPVAFWCNPISGHNTLYWYLQNLGQGPELLIRYENEEAVDDSQLPKDRFSAERLKGVDSTLKIQPAELGDSAVYLCASSLRGMRQGNYGYTFGSGTRLTVV.

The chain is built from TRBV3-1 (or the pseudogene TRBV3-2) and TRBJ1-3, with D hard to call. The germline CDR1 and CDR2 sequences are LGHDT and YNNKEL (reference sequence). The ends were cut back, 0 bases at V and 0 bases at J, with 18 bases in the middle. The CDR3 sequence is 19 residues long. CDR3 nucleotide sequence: TGTGCCAGCAGCCAAGATCGGAGGGCCTCTAGAAACTCTGGAAACACCATATATTTT. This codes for CASSQDRRASRNSGNTIYF.

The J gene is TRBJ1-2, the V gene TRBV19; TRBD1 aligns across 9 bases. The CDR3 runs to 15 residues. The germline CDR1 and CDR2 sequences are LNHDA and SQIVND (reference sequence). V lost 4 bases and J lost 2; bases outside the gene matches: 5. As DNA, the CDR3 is TGTGCCAGTAGTAGTGACAGGGGGAGGAACTATGGCTACACCTTC. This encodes CASSSDRGRNYGYTF. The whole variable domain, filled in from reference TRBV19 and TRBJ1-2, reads DGGITQSPKYLFRKEGQNVTLSCEQNLNHDAMYWYRQDPGQGLRLIYYSQIVNDFQKGDIAEGYSVSREKKESFPLTVTSAQKNPTAFYLCASSSDRGRNYGYTFGSGTRLTVV.

CDR3 in amino acids: CASSFSLDTQYF. The CDR3 DNA follows: TGTGCCAGCAGCTTTTCCCTAGATACGCAGTATTTT. The chain is built from TRBV7-3 and TRBJ2-3; no reliable D call. V lost 3 bases and J lost 5, with 6 bases in between. The CDR3 is 12 amino acids. Germline-derived CDR1 and CDR2 are SGHTA and FQGTGA.